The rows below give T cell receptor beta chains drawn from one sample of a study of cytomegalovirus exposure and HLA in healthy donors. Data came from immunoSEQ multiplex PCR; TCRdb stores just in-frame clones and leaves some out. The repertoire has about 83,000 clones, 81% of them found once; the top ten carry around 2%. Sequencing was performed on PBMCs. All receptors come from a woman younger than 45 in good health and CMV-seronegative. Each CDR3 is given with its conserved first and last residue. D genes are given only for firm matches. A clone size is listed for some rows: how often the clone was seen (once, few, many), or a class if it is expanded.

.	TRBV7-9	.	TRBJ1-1	TGTGCCAGCAGCCCCCCAGGGGCGACTGAAGCTTTCTTT	CASSPPGATEAFF
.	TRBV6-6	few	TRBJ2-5	TGTGCCAGCAGTTATAGCCTTATTGGGACCCAGTACTTC	CASSYSLIGTQYF
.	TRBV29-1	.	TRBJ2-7	TGCAGCGTTGAGGAGGGTGGGACCGCCTTGTACGAGCAGTACTTC	CSVEEGGTALYEQYF
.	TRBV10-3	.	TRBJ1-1	TGTGCCATCAGTGAGTCAAACAGCTACAACACTGAAGCTTTCTTT	CAISESNSYNTEAFF
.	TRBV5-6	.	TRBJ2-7	TGTGCCAGCAGCCTCACGGGTACAAACGCCTACGAGCAGTACTTC	CASSLTGTNAYEQYF
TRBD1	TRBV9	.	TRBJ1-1	TGTGCCAGCAGCGCCAGGGGGCCTGAAGCTTTCTTT	CASSARGPEAFF
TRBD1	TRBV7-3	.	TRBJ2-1	TGTGCCAGCAGCTTAAAGGGGGCTGGTAGTAAGTTCTTC	CASSLKGAGSKFF
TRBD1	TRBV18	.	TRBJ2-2	TGTGCCAGCTCACCAGACAGGGTGGCCGGGGAGCTGTTTTTT	CASSPDRVAGELFF
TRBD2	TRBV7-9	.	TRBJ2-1	TGTGCCAGCAGCTTAGTGGGGACTAGCGGGACTAAGCAGTTCTTC	CASSLVGTSGTKQFF
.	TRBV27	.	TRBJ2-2	TGTGCCAGCAGGGAAGACTATTTCACCGGGGAGCTGTTTTTT	CASREDYFTGELFF
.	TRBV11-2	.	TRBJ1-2	TGTGCCAGCAGCCTAAGGGGGAGGGGTGGGGGCTACACCTTC	CASSLRGRGGGYTF
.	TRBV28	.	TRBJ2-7	TGTGCCAGCAGTTTTCGTGGCCACGAGCAGTACTTC	CASSFRGHEQYF
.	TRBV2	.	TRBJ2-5	TGTGCCAGCAGTAATACACCAGAGACCCAGTACTTC	CASSNTPETQYF
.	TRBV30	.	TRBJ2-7	TGTGCCGGGACAGACAGCGGGAGTGTCAACGAGCAGTACTTC	CAGTDSGSVNEQYF
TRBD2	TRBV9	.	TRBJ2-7	TGTGCCAGCAGCGTACCCCACACGGGACTAGCCTCCTACGAGCAGTACTTC	CASSVPHTGLASYEQYF
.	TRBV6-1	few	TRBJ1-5	TGTGCCAGCAGTCCCTTTGCGGGGGATCAGCCCCAGCATTTT	CASSPFAGDQPQHF
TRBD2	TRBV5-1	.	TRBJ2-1	TGCGCCAGCAGCTTAACGTCCGGGACTAGCGGGAGCGTCGCTGAGCAGTTCTTC	CASSLTSGTSGSVAEQFF
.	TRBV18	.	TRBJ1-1	TGTGCCAGCTCACCTATTGGGGGCGCCCACACTGAAGCTTTCTTT	CASSPIGGAHTEAFF
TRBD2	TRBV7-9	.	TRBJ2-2	TGTGCCAGCAACCATCCGGGACTAGCTATAGCCGGGGAGCTGTTTTTT	CASNHPGLAIAGELFF
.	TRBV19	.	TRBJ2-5	TGTGCCAGTAGTAGCGGACAGCCGACCCAAGAGACCCAGTACTTC	CASSSGQPTQETQYF
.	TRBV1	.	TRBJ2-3	TGCACCAGCAGCCACGGGGGCACAGATACGCAGTATTTT	CTSSHGGTDTQYF
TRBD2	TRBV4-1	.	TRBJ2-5	TGCGCCAGCAGCCAAGAGGGGACTAGCGGGAGGAAGACCCAGTACTTC	CASSQEGTSGRKTQYF
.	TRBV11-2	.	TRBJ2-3	TGTGCCAGCAGCTTGACGGGACTTTTAGATACGCAGTATTTT	CASSLTGLLDTQYF
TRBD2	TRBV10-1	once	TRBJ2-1	TGCGCCAGCAGTGACTTTAAACTAGCGGGAGGCTACAATGAGCAGTTCTTC	CASSDFKLAGGYNEQFF